The 13 T cell receptor beta chains below were found in one sample sequenced in a study of blood T cell repertoires in COVID-19. Using immunoSEQ multiplex PCR, the repertoire was profiled, and TCRdb retains in-frame clones only, with some absent. Among around 120,000 clones listed, more than 75% were seen once. The sample was peripheral blood. The receptors originated from a man aged 45-65 years with active COVID-19.

The chain uses TRBV6-5 and TRBJ2-1; 9 nucleotides match TRBD2. J lost 10 bases, V lost 2 bases, and 9 bases had no gene match. CDR1 MNHEY and CDR2 SVGAGI come from the germline V gene. CDR3 length: 15 residues. The CDR3 sequence is CASSYGAGGPPEQFF. The CDR3 region has the DNA TGTGCCAGCAGTTACGGGGCGGGAGGGCCCCCCGAGCAGTTCTTC.

V is TRBV21-1 and J is TRBJ1-2; no check of the table's D call, TRBD1, against the DNA was made. TRBV21-1 is shown as a pseudogene. This CDR3 spans 17 amino acids. The CDR3 loop is CASSVRDTTDTNYGYTF. The CDR3 DNA is TGTGCCAGCAGCGTCCGGGACACAACCGATACTAACTATGGCTACACCTTC.

The V call is TRBV5-8, the J call TRBJ2-2, with D uncertain. Trimming took off 0 bases at V and 0 bases at J, with 9 bases between the two ends. In germline, CDR1 is SGHTS, CDR2 YDEGEE. The CDR3 extends over 16 amino acids. CDR3 coding DNA: TGTGCCAGCAGCTTGGGCCGACTGACGAACACCGGGGAGCTGTTTTTT. As protein: CASSLGRLTNTGELFF.

The V gene is TRBV7-9, the J gene TRBJ2-7, with 12 bases lining up with TRBD2. CDR1 is SEHNR and CDR2 is FQNEAQ in the germline V gene (reference sequence). The CDR3 runs to 14 residues. The CDR3 DNA sequence: TGTGCCAGCAGCCTAGCGGGAGGGCCGGGGGAGCAGTACGTC. Its protein is CASSLAGGPGEQYV.

A note on this clone: Other nucleotide sequences from this sample produce the same CDR3. The chain is built from TRBV6-5 and TRBJ1-5; no clear D. CDR1 is MNHEY and CDR2 is SVGAGI in the germline V gene. Trimming removed 5 bases at V and 3 bases at J, with 8 bases between. The CDR3 loop spans 13 amino acids. In DNA, the CDR3 is TGTGCCAGCAGTCTTCGTTTCAATCAGCCCCAGCATTTT. Residues: CASSLRFNQPQHF.

CDR3 in DNA: TGTGCCAGCAGTGCCGGACAGGGGTTCAGTAGCAATCAGCCCCAGCATTTT. It encodes CASSAGQGFSSNQPQHF. V is TRBV6-1 and J is TRBJ1-5; 9 bases fit TRBD1. There are 17 residues in the CDR3. The V gene end was trimmed by 4 bases and the J gene end by 0 bases; junction bases not matched to a gene: 7. Germline-derived CDR1 and CDR2 are MNHNS and SASEGT.

This chain links TRBV18 with TRBJ1-1; 7 positions agree with TRBD1. CDR1 and CDR2 (germline): KGHSH, LQKENI. The CDR3 sequence is 17 residues long. Germline trimming cut 6 bases from V and 1 base from J; bases unmatched to any gene: 14. This chain's CDR3 is CASSLRQGILTNTEAFF. CDR3 in DNA: TGTGCCAGCTCTCTGAGACAGGGAATTTTGACGAACACTGAAGCTTTCTTT.

The chain links TRBV5-4 to TRBJ2-3; D may be TRBD1 (5 bases). Germline V gene lookup returns CDR1 SGHNT and CDR2 YYREEE (reference sequence). Trimming pared 1 base from V and 8 bases from J, leaving 14 bases between. CDR3 length: 14 amino acids. The chain's CDR3 is CASSLSGSVVTQYF. The CDR3 region has the DNA TGTGCCAGCAGCTTGTCAGGGTCGGTAGTTACGCAGTATTTT.

The J gene is TRBJ2-4, the V gene TRBV6-1; possible D gene TRBD2, 6 bases. The CDR3 has 16 residues. From germline, CDR1 is MNHNS and CDR2 SASEGT. The V and J ends lost 4 bases and 1 base respectively, with 14 bases between them. In nucleotides, the CDR3 is TGTGCCAGCAGTGTCGGGACTGAGGGGGCCAAAAACATTCAGTACTTC. Amino acids: CASSVGTEGAKNIQYF.

This clone was seen a single time. V usage is TRBV2 and J usage is TRBJ1-2; no clear D gene. The CDR3 runs 14 residues. V was shortened by 2 bases and J by 2 bases, with 9 bases between the two germline ends. Germline assignment: CDR1 SNHLY and CDR2 FYNNEI. CDR3 in DNA: TGTGCCAGCAGTGAAAGAGGGCGCAACTATGGCTACACCTTC. It encodes CASSERGRNYGYTF.

In its sample, this clone was seen many times. This chain joins TRBV27 and TRBJ1-2; D remains ambiguous. CDR1 and CDR2 (germline): MNHEY, SMNVEV (reference sequence). The V end lost 2 bases, the J end lost 8 bases, and 12 bases lay between the germline ends. This CDR3 contains 13 residues. The CDR3 reads CASSLRGSRGYTF. The CDR3 coding sequence is TGTGCCAGCAGTTTACGAGGTAGTCGGGGCTACACCTTC.

J is TRBJ1-5 and V is TRBV3-1 (or the pseudogene TRBV3-2); D gene unclear. The CDR3 totals 14 residues. Trimming shortened V by 0 bases and J by 6 bases, and 9 bases separated the two germline ends. Germline CDR1 and CDR2: LGHDT and YNNKEL (reference sequence). Here the CDR3 reads CASSQERTGQPQHF. CDR3 sequence (DNA): TGTGCCAGCAGCCAAGAAAGAACGGGTCAGCCCCAGCATTTT.

The chain is built from TRBV6-5 and TRBJ2-1, with 12 bases lining up with TRBD2. The CDR3 has 15 residues. The germline V gene encodes CDR1 MNHEY and CDR2 SVGAGI. J gave up 2 bases and V 7 bases, and 3 bases lay outside the gene matches. The CDR3 DNA is TGTGCCAGCATTACTAGCGGGGGGCCCTACAATGAGCAGTTCTTC. Translated: CASITSGGPYNEQFF.